These T cell receptor beta chains were read from a single sample in a study of shared clonotypes between healthy human individuals. Repertoires were generated with immunoSEQ multiplex PCR, while TCRdb's copy carries only in-frame clones and drops some. The sample yields about 2.3 million clones, 90% to 95% seen once. Sequencing used naive CD4+ T cells from PBMCs. These receptors all stem from a man between 18 and 35 years old in good health. Some clones in this sample may be carry-over from other donors' samples. The CDR3 runs from the conserved cysteine through the conserved F or W.

CASSLTELGTQYF | TRBJ2-3 | TRBV7-3
CASRRQGRQPQHF | TRBJ1-5 | TRBV28
CASRNSAATEVAFF | TRBJ1-1 | TRBV2
CASTQQGDWGTEAFF | TRBJ1-1 | TRBV6-1
CASSPFGGSGNEQYF | TRBJ2-7 | TRBV18
CASSLTGGRAEQYF | TRBJ2-7 | TRBV19
CASSLTSGQETQYF | TRBJ2-5 | TRBV5-6
CASSEAEFRQRLNQPQHF | TRBJ1-5 | TRBV6-1
CASHDSGGRVDEAFF | TRBJ1-1 | TRBV28
CASSSPKAGGLETQYF | TRBJ2-5 | TRBV5-1
CASSSWGATEAFF | TRBJ1-1 | TRBV11-1
CASSLGSLSYNEQFF | TRBJ2-1 | TRBV7-8
CASRGAESYEQYF | TRBJ2-7 | TRBV7-2
CASSPGQETQYF | TRBJ2-5 | TRBV28
CASREQGAMNTEAFF | TRBJ1-1 | TRBV7-2
CASSVFEDTQYF | TRBJ2-3 | TRBV9
CASGFGTTSYNEQFF | TRBJ2-1 | TRBV12-5
CASSQDLSGPYYEQYF | TRBJ2-7 | TRBV4-2
CAFTDTNSNQPQHF | TRBJ1-5 | TRBV30
CAIRVEGEDIQYF | TRBJ2-4 | TRBV10-3
CASSSGTQRWETQYF | TRBJ2-5 | TRBV5-1
CASQLADSYNEQFF | TRBJ2-1 | TRBV7-9
CASSPRGKETQYF | TRBJ2-5 | TRBV7-9
CASRSDRVMDTQYF | TRBJ2-3 | TRBV27
CAIHGQPRAGELFF | TRBJ2-2 | TRBV10-3
CASSSAGRDGSKNIQYF | TRBJ2-4 | TRBV28
CASSPTGYETQYF | TRBJ2-5 | TRBV5-1
CASSGRGTSGRAGTQYF | TRBJ2-5 | TRBV19
CASSLGGEQETQYF | TRBJ2-5 | TRBV5-1
CASKGVTPVAETQYF | TRBJ2-5 | TRBV28
CSSGTPVQETQYF | TRBJ2-5 | TRBV29-1
CASSRNSDSNQPQHF | TRBJ1-5 | TRBV2
CASSPFAPRNTGELFF | TRBJ2-2 | TRBV6-9
CASKVGRVLREQYF | TRBJ2-7 | TRBV6-1
CAISDPGQGGYEQYF | TRBJ2-7 | TRBV10-3
CASSLAGRGDETQYF | TRBJ2-5 | TRBV5-1
CASSGDPSGYGYTF | TRBJ1-2 | TRBV5-1
CASSRGGDFGEQYF | TRBJ2-7 | TRBV28
CASSFWGGGQPQHF | TRBJ1-5 | TRBV27
CASRDPGDSYLSNQPQHF | TRBJ1-5 | TRBV28
CASSVVPSAGVHEQYF | TRBJ2-7 | TRBV9
CASSLGGSYTDTQYF | TRBJ2-3 | TRBV28
CASSWGQGIQPQHF | TRBJ1-5 | TRBV19
CASSLSGQRALAQYF | TRBJ2-5 | TRBV5-4